The 14 T cell receptor beta chains below all came from one sample that was sequenced in a study of OX40 agonist ivuxolimab in advanced cancers. Assay: immunoSEQ multiplex PCR; the TCRdb copy retains only in-frame clones and omits some. The sample carries some 130,000 clones, 85% to 95% recorded once. Sequenced material: CD4+ or CD8+ T cells sorted from blood, taken in a trial of the OX40 agonist ivuxolimab. The origin of the receptors is an adult with an advanced solid tumor such as melanoma, head and neck, liver or kidney cancer.

The chain has TRBV7-2 and TRBJ2-7; TRBD2 matches 10 bases. The V segment lost 4 bases and the J segment 7 bases; nucleotides outside the gene matches: 7. The CDR3 has 14 residues. Germline loops: CDR1 SGHTA, CDR2 FQGNSA. As DNA, the CDR3 is TGTGCCAGCAGCTCCCTAGCGGGAGCTGGGGAGCAGTACTTC. It yields the protein CASSSLAGAGEQYF. Supplemented by reference TRBV7-2 and TRBJ2-7, the full variable domain reads GAGVSQSPSNKVTEKGKDVELRCDPISGHTALYWYRQSLGQGLEFLIYFQGNSAPDKSGLPSDRFSAERTGGSVSTLTIQRTQQEDSAVYLCASSSLAGAGEQYFGPGTRLTVT.

The V gene is TRBV11-3, the J gene TRBJ2-7, with D tentatively TRBD1 (6 bases). The CDR3 loop spans 12 amino acids. V dropped 5 bases and J dropped 3 bases, with 8 bases sitting between them. The V gene's germline CDR1 is SGHNT and CDR2 YENEEA. The CDR3 here is CASSRQVYEQYF. CDR3 nucleotide sequence: TGTGCCAGCAGCCGACAGGTCTACGAGCAGTACTTC.

This chain connects TRBV10-1 to TRBJ2-1, with D perhaps matching TRBD1 or TRBD2 (6 bases each). The CDR3 has 15 residues. The germline V gene encodes CDR1 WNHNN and CDR2 SYGVQD (reference sequence). The V end was cut by 6 bases, the J end by 0 bases, with 12 bases between. The CDR3 is CASSPGASSYNEQFF. CDR3 nucleotide sequence: TGCGCCAGCAGCCCGGGGGCCAGCTCCTACAATGAGCAGTTCTTC.

The rearrangement uses TRBV6-5 and TRBJ2-5; D perhaps matches TRBD2 (6 bases). Looked up from germline, CDR1 is MNHEY and CDR2 is SVGAGI. The CDR3 runs 14 residues. V shed 4 bases and J shed 11 bases, with 20 bases lying between them. The CDR3 region has the DNA TGTGCCAGCAGTTCCCAATCGTCGTTTCGGGAGCAGTACTTC. This translates into CASSSQSSFREQYF.

This chain joins TRBV11-2 and TRBJ1-6, with D uncertain. V was shortened by 0 bases and J by 7 bases, with 7 bases between the two germline ends. From germline, CDR1 is SGHAT and CDR2 FQNNGV. The CDR3 has 14 amino acids. The CDR3 here is CASSLDPGNSPLHF. The CDR3 coding sequence is TGTGCCAGCAGCTTAGATCCGGGCAATTCACCCCTCCACTTT.

V and J are TRBV6-1 and TRBJ1-1; 8 nucleotides agree with TRBD1. The CDR3 covers 15 residues. V dropped 5 bases and J dropped 5; count of bases not matched to a gene: 10. Germline V gene sequence: CDR1 MNHNS, CDR2 SASEGT. CDR3 in amino acids: CASSPSPGGKTEAFF. CDR3 coding DNA: TGTGCCAGCAGTCCCTCTCCAGGGGGCAAAACTGAAGCTTTCTTT.

The gene calls are TRBV9 and TRBJ2-2; no firm D call. V was cut by 6 bases and J by 0 bases, with 12 bases left in between. CDR1 and CDR2 (germline): SGDLS, YYNGEE. The CDR3 consists of 15 residues. CDR3 bases: TGTGCCAGCACGGCAGGCGGCACGAACACCGGGGAGCTGTTTTTT. Encoded protein: CASTAGGTNTGELFF.

The CDR3 protein is CASSQDKAHEQYF. Written as DNA, the CDR3 is TGCGCCAGCAGCCAAGATAAGGCCCACGAGCAGTACTTC. The V and J genes are TRBV4-3 and TRBJ2-7; D is unresolved. Looked up from germline, CDR1 is LGHNA and CDR2 is YSLEER. Trimming took 0 bases from V and 5 from J, leaving 8 bases between them. The CDR3 sequence is 13 residues long.

This chain links TRBV10-3 with TRBJ1-6; TRBD1 agrees at 11 bases. This CDR3 has 14 residues. V lost 4 bases and J lost 9; bases outside the gene matches: 2. Germline values: CDR1 ENHRY, CDR2 SYGVKD. The DNA of the CDR3 is TGTGCCATCAGTGGGACAGGGGGCGGTTCACCCCTCCACTTT. It encodes CAISGTGGGSPLHF.

This clone was seen a handful of times. The chain couples TRBV19 to TRBJ1-2; 8 bases are a match to TRBD1. The CDR3 is 15 residues long. CDR1 LNHDA and CDR2 SQIVND come from the germline V gene (reference sequence). Trimming took 3 bases from V and 4 from J; bases not matched to a gene: 7. The CDR3 sequence is CASSMRDRSLYGYTF. The CDR3 DNA follows: TGTGCCAGTAGTATGCGGGACAGGTCCCTCTATGGCTACACCTTC.

V and J are TRBV2 and TRBJ1-3; possibly TRBD1 for D (5 bases). The V end lost 2 bases, the J end lost 0 bases, and 11 bases lay between the germline ends. The germline gives CDR1 SNHLY, CDR2 FYNNEI. This CDR3 is 16 amino acids long. Written as DNA, the CDR3 is TGTGCCAGCAGTGAACAGGGTACCCGCTCTGGAAACACCATATATTTT. It yields the protein CASSEQGTRSGNTIYF.

The chain links TRBV9 to TRBJ1-4; no definite D call. The V end was cut by 0 bases, the J end by 2 bases, with 14 bases between. This CDR3 comprises 17 residues. Germline CDR1 reads SGDLS; CDR2 reads YYNGEE. The CDR3 protein is CASSVGVGMGTNEKLFF. In DNA form, the CDR3 reads TGTGCCAGCAGCGTAGGGGTAGGGATGGGTACTAATGAAAAACTGTTTTTT.

This sequence joins TRBV5-4 and TRBJ1-1; the D gene is possibly TRBD1 (5 bases). Trimming removed 5 bases at V and 0 bases at J, with 11 bases between. CDR1 and CDR2 (germline): SGHNT, YYREEE (reference sequence). The CDR3 extends over 14 amino acids. The DNA of the CDR3 is TGTGCCAGCAGTCCTGACAGTATGAACACTGAAGCTTTCTTT. This sequence encodes CASSPDSMNTEAFF. Variable domain in full (rest from reference TRBV5-4 and TRBJ1-1): ETGVTQSPTHLIKTRGQQVTLRCSSQSGHNTVSWYQQALGQGPQFIFQYYREEENGRGNFPPRFSGLQFPNYSSELNVNALELDDSALYLCASSPDSMNTEAFFGQGTRLTVV.

The CDR3 region has the DNA TGTGCCAGTTCCAAGGGGGGCTCTACTGAAGCTTTCTTT. The encoded protein is CASSKGGSTEAFF. The chain recombines TRBV7-2 with TRBJ1-1; maybe TRBD1 (6 bases). The CDR3 covers 13 residues. CDR1 SGHTA and CDR2 FQGNSA come from the germline V gene. Between the trimmed V and J ends, which lost 9 bases and 5 bases, there was a span of 16 bases.